Sequencing of this TCR beta chain was carried out in a study of PD-1 blockade in mismatch repair-deficient tumors. Study information: Patients had over 10 mismatch repair-deficient cancer types, all previously treated and progressing. General observations from the study: Tumor-resident clones, often undetectable pretreatment in blood, expanded then contracted after pembrolizumab.

In germline, CDR1 is SGHDT, CDR2 YYEEEE. This CDR3 is built from 11 residues. V was cut by 2 bases and J by 9 bases, with 8 bases left in between. Every patient had mismatch repair deficiency by PCR or immunohistochemistry. TCRs were sequenced from a few patients responding to pembrolizumab. Here immunoSEQ multiplex PCR was the method, and the copy in TCRdb shows in-frame clones only, minus some. The data show around 68,000 clones, with more than 75% seen just once and approximately 5% held by the top ten. This clone was observed a few times. What it recognizes is unknown. This TCR was sampled from an adult with mismatch repair-deficient cancer. Sequenced here: peripheral blood, sampled 2 weeks after starting pembrolizumab. The chain links TRBV5-6 to TRBJ1-2, with TRBD1 as a possible D gene (5 bases). The CDR3: CASSLGDRYTF. In DNA form, the CDR3 reads TGTGCCAGCAGCTTAGGGGACCGCTACACCTTC.